This T cell receptor beta chain was documented in a study of shared clonotypes between healthy human individuals. V lost 2 bases, J lost 4 bases, and 5 bases lay in between. Germline V CDR1 and CDR2: MDHEN, SYDVKM. The CDR3 length is 12 residues. For this clone: Other DNA variants within this sample encode the same CDR3.

Sequenced by immunoSEQ multiplex PCR; TCRdb stores in-frame clones only, minus some. The profile shows millions of clones, just over 90% of them singletons. This sequence was found in a young man in good health. This chain connects TRBV28 to TRBJ1-2, with D unresolved. The sequenced material came from naive CD4+ T cells sorted from blood. Subset in this sample: CD45RA+ positively selected. For the CDR3, the DNA is TGTGCCAGCAGTTTAACTACCTATGGCTACACCTTC. Its protein product is CASSLTTYGYTF.